What follows describes a single TCR beta chain. V was cut by 5 bases and J by 6 bases, with 16 bases left in between. Germline CDR1 SGHVS, CDR2 FQNEAQ. The CDR3 spans 14 residues. Patients were ruled out by autoimmune disease history or systemic immunosuppression. Cycle 7 day 1, cycle 4 day 1, and baseline were the timepoints at which blood was sampled. The data were taken from a study of OX40 agonist ivuxolimab in advanced cancers. Study summary: An anti-OX40 (CD134) antibody with agonistic activity, ivuxolimab, was administered to patients.

Sequenced by immunoSEQ multiplex PCR; TCRdb stores in-frame clones only, minus some. The sample lists about 49,000 clones, 81% occurring once. The receptor was isolated from an adult with an advanced solid tumor such as melanoma, head and neck, liver or kidney cancer. The gene calls are TRBV7-8 and TRBJ1-1; D remains ambiguous. The specimen was CD4+ or CD8+ T cells sorted from blood, collected in a trial of the OX40 agonist ivuxolimab. For the CDR3, the DNA is TGTGCCAGCAGCCCCGTTGAGGAGGACCCTGAAGCTTTCTTT. Amino acid sequence: CASSPVEEDPEAFF.